This T cell receptor (beta chain) was captured in a study of shared clonotypes between healthy human individuals. CD45RO-negative, CCR7-selected cells formed the naive CD8 fraction, which excluded terminally differentiated effector memory CD45RA+ cells. Profiled with immunoSEQ multiplex PCR; TCRdb holds only in-frame clones, not every one. The sample has about 680,000 clones; approximately 90% are singletons. Concerning this clone itself: The antigen is undetermined.

Findings of the study overall: The study generally estimated greater richness for naive than memory subsets.

Between the trimmed V and J ends, which lost 5 bases and 0 bases, there was a span of 14 bases. The V gene's germline CDR1 is SGHTA and CDR2 FQGTGA. The CDR3 runs 15 residues. This receptor was identified in a man younger than 40 in good health. The rearrangement links TRBV7-3 to TRBJ2-7; D ambiguous. Sequencing was carried out using naive CD8+ T cells sorted from blood. Here the CDR3 DNA reads TGTGCCAGCAGCCCTACACCAACATCCTCCTACGAGCAGTACTTC. Protein product: CASSPTPTSSYEQYF.